The present entry profiles one T cell receptor (beta chain) with its context. Antigen unknown. This record comes from a study of shared clonotypes between healthy human individuals. Study-level background: CD4 naive and CD4 memory each took three plates per donor, while CD8 naive took two and CD8 memory one.

CDR3 length: 16 amino acids. Once extracted for a subset, genomic DNA was divided evenly among several immunoSEQ plates. Generated by immunoSEQ multiplex PCR, the TCRdb table keeps only in-frame clones and is missing some. Of 550,000 to 800,000 clones in the sample, roughly 91% were seen once. Overall study results and limits: Rarefaction indicated that sorted-subset sequencing remained incomplete although depth was large.

The clonotype was recovered from a man in his late teens or twenties in good health. Some clones in this sample may be carry-over from other donors' samples. The sequenced material came from memory CD8+ T cells from PBMCs. Subset defined: CD45RO+ cells pooled with CCR7-negative TemRA cells. V gene TRBV12-1 combines with J gene TRBJ1-4; the table's D call of TRBD1 was not tested on the DNA. TRBV12-1 is designated a pseudogene. As DNA, the CDR3 is TGTGCCAGCAGCCCTAGACAGGACGGGAACGGCCCAAAACTGTTTTTT. It encodes CASSPRQDGNGPKLFF.